This entry describes one T cell receptor beta chain. This sample stems from a study of CD8 T cells in Susac syndrome. RNA in amounts of about 0.45 to 1 ug was reverse transcribed with random hexamers. From the immunoSEQ multiplex PCR reads, TCRdb called clonotypes with MiXCR, one entry per CDR3 protein. The data show 250,000 to 300,000 distinct CDR3 sequences, roughly 85% seen once. Germline V gene lookup returns CDR1 GTSNPN and CDR2 SVGIG (reference sequence). V was cut by 5 bases and J by 8 bases, with 15 bases left in between. The CDR3 is 12 residues long. Included as multiple sclerosis controls were treatment-naive patients who had stable or active relapsing-remitting disease.

Sequenced sample: CD8+ T cells from PBMCs. The chain combines TRBV30 with TRBJ1-2, with D possibly being TRBD1 (6 bases). The clonotype was recovered from a human donor with multiple sclerosis. The CDR3 loop is CAWGGHREGYTF. The CDR3 bases are TGTGCCTGGGGGGGACACCGAGAGGGCTACACCTTC.